Below, 3 T cell receptor beta chains from the same sample are listed, as sequenced in a study of cytomegalovirus exposure and HLA in healthy donors. Sequencing was performed with immunoSEQ multiplex PCR; in TCRdb, only in-frame clones are kept and a portion is missing. The sample includes about 120,000 clones, about nine tenths seen only once; the top ten take less than 4.5%. The sample comprised PBMCs. The source of these receptors is a man aged 18 to 29 in good health and CMV-seropositive.

This chain connects TRBV30 to TRBJ1-5, with TRBD1 matching 12 bases. With V trimmed by 1 base and J by 0 bases, 16 bases remained unmatched. The CDR3 runs to 21 residues. Per germline, CDR1 GTSNPN and CDR2 SVGIG (reference sequence). The CDR3 loop is CAWSAKDPGQGARDSNQPQHF. In DNA form, the CDR3 reads TGTGCCTGGAGTGCCAAGGACCCGGGACAGGGGGCGCGGGATAGCAATCAGCCCCAGCATTTT.

The chain employs TRBV27 and TRBJ1-5; 8 bases map to TRBD1. The CDR3 length is 15 residues. In germline, CDR1 is MNHEY, CDR2 SMNVEV (reference sequence). Trimming took 4 bases from V and 2 from J; bases not matched to a gene: 4. The CDR3 nucleotides are TGTGCCAGCAGTTCGCAGGGGGCTGGCAATCAGCCCCAGCATTTT. Protein product: CASSSQGAGNQPQHF.

The chain joins TRBV4-3 to TRBJ2-2; D ambiguous. This CDR3 is 14 amino acids long. The V end was cut by 0 bases, the J end by 3 bases, with 5 bases between. Germline V lookup: CDR1 LGHNA, CDR2 YSLEER. CDR3 amino acids: CASSQDGYTGELFF. The DNA for the CDR3 is TGCGCCAGCAGCCAAGATGGCTACACCGGGGAGCTGTTTTTT.